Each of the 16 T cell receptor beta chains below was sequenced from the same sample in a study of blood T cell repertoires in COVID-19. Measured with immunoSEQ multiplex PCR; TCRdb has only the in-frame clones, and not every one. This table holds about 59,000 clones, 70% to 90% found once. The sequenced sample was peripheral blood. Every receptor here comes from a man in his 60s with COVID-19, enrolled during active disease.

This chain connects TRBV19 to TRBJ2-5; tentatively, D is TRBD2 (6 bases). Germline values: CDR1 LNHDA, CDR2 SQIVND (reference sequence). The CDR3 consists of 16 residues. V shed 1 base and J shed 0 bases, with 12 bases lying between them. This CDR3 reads CASSIALRDYQETQYF. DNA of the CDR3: TGTGCCAGTAGTATAGCCCTCCGGGACTACCAAGAGACCCAGTACTTC.

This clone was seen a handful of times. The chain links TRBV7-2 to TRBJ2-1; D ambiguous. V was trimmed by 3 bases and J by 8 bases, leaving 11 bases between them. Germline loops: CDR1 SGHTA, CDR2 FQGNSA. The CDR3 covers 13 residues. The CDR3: CASSFSLFDEQFF. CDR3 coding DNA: TGTGCCAGCAGCTTTTCTCTATTCGATGAGCAGTTCTTC.

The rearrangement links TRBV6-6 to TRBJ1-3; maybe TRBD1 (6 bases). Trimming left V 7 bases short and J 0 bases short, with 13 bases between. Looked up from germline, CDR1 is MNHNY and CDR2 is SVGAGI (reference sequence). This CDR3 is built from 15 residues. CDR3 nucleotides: TGTGCCAGCAAGCACAGGGATCTCTCTGGAAACACCATATATTTT. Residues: CASKHRDLSGNTIYF.

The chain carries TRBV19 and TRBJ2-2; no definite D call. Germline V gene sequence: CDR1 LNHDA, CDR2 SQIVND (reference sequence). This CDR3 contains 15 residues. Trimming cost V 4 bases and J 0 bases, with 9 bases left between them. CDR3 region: CASSRRDSNTGELFF. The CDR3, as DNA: TGTGCCAGTAGTAGGAGAGACTCGAACACCGGGGAGCTGTTTTTT.

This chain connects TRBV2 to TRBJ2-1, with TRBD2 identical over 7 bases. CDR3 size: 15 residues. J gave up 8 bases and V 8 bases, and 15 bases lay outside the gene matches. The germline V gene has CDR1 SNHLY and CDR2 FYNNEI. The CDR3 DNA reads TGTGCCAGCTCCCAGCGGGACCCCCGGTTCGATGAGCAGTTCTTC. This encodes CASSQRDPRFDEQFF.

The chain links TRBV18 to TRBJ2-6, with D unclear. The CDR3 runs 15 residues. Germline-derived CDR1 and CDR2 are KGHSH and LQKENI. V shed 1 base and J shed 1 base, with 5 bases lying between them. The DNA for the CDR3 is TGTGCCAGCTCACCACTCCCTTCTGGGGCCAACGTCCTGACTTTC. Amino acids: CASSPLPSGANVLTF.

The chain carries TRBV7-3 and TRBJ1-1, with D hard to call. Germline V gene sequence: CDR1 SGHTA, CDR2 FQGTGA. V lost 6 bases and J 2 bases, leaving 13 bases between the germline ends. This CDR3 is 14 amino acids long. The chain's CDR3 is CASSPEGYNTEAFF. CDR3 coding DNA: TGTGCCAGCAGTCCCGAGGGTTACAACACTGAAGCTTTCTTT.

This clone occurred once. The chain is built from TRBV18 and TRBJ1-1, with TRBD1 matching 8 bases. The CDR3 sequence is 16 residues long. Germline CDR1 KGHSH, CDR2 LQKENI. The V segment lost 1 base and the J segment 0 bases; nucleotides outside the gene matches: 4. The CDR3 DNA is TGTGCCAGCTCACCACGGGACAGGAGTATGAACACTGAAGCTTTCTTT. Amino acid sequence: CASSPRDRSMNTEAFF.

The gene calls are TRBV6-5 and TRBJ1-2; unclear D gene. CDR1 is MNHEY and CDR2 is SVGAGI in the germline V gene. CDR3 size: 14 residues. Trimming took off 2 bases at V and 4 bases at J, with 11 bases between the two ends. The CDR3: CASSYGREGYGYTF. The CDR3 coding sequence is TGTGCCAGCAGTTACGGGAGGGAAGGCTATGGCTACACCTTC.

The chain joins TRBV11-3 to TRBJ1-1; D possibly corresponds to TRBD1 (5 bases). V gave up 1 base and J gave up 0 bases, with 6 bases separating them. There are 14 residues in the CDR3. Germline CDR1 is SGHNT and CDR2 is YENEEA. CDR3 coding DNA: TGTGCCAGCAGCTTAGCCAGGGTGAACACTGAAGCTTTCTTT. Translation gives CASSLARVNTEAFF.

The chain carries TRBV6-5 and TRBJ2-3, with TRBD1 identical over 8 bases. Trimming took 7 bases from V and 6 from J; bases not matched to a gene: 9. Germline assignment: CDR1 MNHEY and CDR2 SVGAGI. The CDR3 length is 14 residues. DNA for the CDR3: TGTGCCAGCACTAGGACAGGGACTTCCGATACGCAGTATTTT. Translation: CASTRTGTSDTQYF.

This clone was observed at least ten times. The CDR3 DNA is TGTGCCAGCAGCGCGACAGGGGGCCTGAACGAGCAGTACTTC. Encoded protein: CASSATGGLNEQYF. The V and J genes are TRBV9 and TRBJ2-7; 10 positions match TRBD1. There are 14 residues in the CDR3. The V gene end was trimmed by 3 bases and the J gene end by 5 bases; junction bases not matched to a gene: 5. The germline CDR1 and CDR2 sequences are SGDLS and YYNGEE.

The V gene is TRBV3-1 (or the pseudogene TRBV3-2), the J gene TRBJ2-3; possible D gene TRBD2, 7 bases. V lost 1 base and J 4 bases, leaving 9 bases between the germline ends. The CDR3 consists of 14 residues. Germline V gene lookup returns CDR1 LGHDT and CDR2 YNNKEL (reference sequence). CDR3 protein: CASSQGGGSDTQYF. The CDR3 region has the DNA TGTGCCAGCAGCCAAGGCGGGGGCTCAGATACGCAGTATTTT.

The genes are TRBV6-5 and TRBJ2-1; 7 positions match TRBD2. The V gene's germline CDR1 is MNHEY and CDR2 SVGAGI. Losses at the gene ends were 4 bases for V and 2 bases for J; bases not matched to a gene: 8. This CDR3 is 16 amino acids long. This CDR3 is CASSWTLAAAYNEQFF. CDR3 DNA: TGTGCCAGCAGTTGGACCCTAGCGGCCGCCTACAATGAGCAGTTCTTC.

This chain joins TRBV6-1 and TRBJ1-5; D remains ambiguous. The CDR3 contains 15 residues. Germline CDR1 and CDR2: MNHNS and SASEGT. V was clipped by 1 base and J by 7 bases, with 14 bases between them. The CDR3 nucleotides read TGTGCCAGCAGTGAAGTCGTCCTCAGCGGACAGCCCCAGCATTTT. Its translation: CASSEVVLSGQPQHF.

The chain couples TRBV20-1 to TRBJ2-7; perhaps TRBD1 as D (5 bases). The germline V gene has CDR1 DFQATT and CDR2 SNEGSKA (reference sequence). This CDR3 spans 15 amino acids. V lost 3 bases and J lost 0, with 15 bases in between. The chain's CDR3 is CSASADTPGSYEQYF. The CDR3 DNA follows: TGCAGTGCTAGTGCGGACACGCCCGGCTCCTACGAGCAGTACTTC.